There are a few counts of the clone carrying this T cell receptor (beta chain). Its antigen remains unidentified. The CDR3 has 14 amino acids. The V and J ends lost 5 bases and 1 base respectively, with 12 bases between them. CDR1 and CDR2 (germline): SEHNR, FQNEAQ (reference sequence). The data belong to a study of beta chain features in type 1 diabetes. The study, taken as a whole, reports: The study notes PCR might favor shorter templates equally in patients and controls. All four CD4+ subsets of Type 1 diabetes patients contained TCRB CDR3s that were moderately but significantly shorter. Junctions at VDJ sites from type 1 diabetes patients had fewer insertions and more deletions.

Stem cell-like memory, regulatory, central memory and naive CD4+ cells were sorted via CD45RO/CCR7/CD25/CD127/CD95/CD27. As every portion of the isolated RNA was reverse transcribed, the sequencing read expressed TCRB transcripts. Clones were read by immunoSEQ multiplex PCR, and TCRdb kept only the in-frame ones, dropping some. The sample comprises 130,000 or so clones, 7% to 10% of which are singletons, and roughly 0.75% rests with the top ten. The receptor's source is a man aged 25-45 years with type 1 diabetes. The sample was central memory CD4+ T cells from blood. V is TRBV7-9 and J is TRBJ2-7; TRBD1 might be the D (5 bases). The CDR3 region has the DNA TGTGCCAGCAGCCTAAGGGGCGTTTCCTACGAGCAGTACTTC. Protein: CASSLRGVSYEQYF.